This entry is about one TCR beta chain. Its antigen is still unknown. Sequenced by immunoSEQ multiplex PCR; TCRdb stores in-frame clones only, minus some. The table has 130,000 or so clones, over 90% seen once. This sample stems from a study of T cell responses to AZD1222 COVID-19 vaccine. Germline V gene data show CDR1 as MNHEY and CDR2 as SVGAGI. This CDR3 spans 15 amino acids. Trimming removed 7 bases at V and 0 bases at J, with 12 bases between. The study's findings and limits: Nearly half of spike-specific TCRs reportedly go after variant regions that carry no mutations. Just 6 or 7 people given AZD1222 tested seropositive at baseline.

The J gene is TRBJ1-4, the V gene TRBV6-5; weak D call: TRBD1 (6 bases). The sequence was obtained from an adult in good health. The sequencing here drew on peripheral blood, taken on day 0 of AZD1222 vaccination. CDR3 in DNA: TGTGCCAGCACGGACAGAAGACCAACTAATGAAAAACTGTTTTTT. It codes for CASTDRRPTNEKLFF.